These 19 T cell receptor beta chains came from one sample sequenced in a study of Tregs in tolerant kidney transplant recipients. The data were produced by immunoSEQ multiplex PCR, yet TCRdb's version contains in-frame clones alone and is incomplete. The sample holds tens of thousands of clones, more than 90% seen once. The sequenced material came from CD8+ T cells from blood. Source of these receptors: a human donor in good health.

The J gene is TRBJ2-3, the V gene TRBV9, with 9 bases fitting TRBD2. The length of the CDR3 is 14 residues. After removal of 3 bases from V and 6 bases from J, the junction contained 5 bases not matched to a gene. CDR1 is SGDLS, CDR2 YYNGEE, per germline. CDR3 region: CASSATSGADTQYF. The CDR3 region has the DNA TGTGCCAGCAGCGCGACTAGCGGTGCGGATACGCAGTATTTT.

V usage is TRBV7-9 and J usage is TRBJ2-3; 10 nucleotides agree with TRBD2. This CDR3 comprises 17 residues. Trimming removed 5 bases from V and 2 bases from J; junction bases left unmatched: 10. Per the germline V gene, CDR1 is SEHNR and CDR2 is FQNEAQ (reference sequence). The chain's CDR3 is CASSPAHGLADTDTQYF. The CDR3, as DNA: TGTGCCAGCAGCCCTGCCCATGGACTAGCGGACACAGATACGCAGTATTTT. Supplemented by reference TRBV7-9 and TRBJ2-3, the full variable domain reads DTGVSQNPRHKITKRGQNVTFRCDPISEHNRLYWYRQTLGQGPEFLTYFQNEAQLEKSRLLSDRFSAERPKGSFSTLEIQRTEQGDSAMYLCASSPAHGLADTDTQYFGPGTRLTVL.

The J gene is TRBJ2-1, the V gene TRBV19, with D perhaps assigned TRBD1 or TRBD2 (5 bases each). Germline V gives CDR1 LNHDA, CDR2 SQIVND (reference sequence). V was clipped by 6 bases and J by 3 bases, with 12 bases between them. CDR3 length equals 14 residues. The CDR3 region is CASREAGFYNEQFF. DNA for the CDR3: TGTGCCAGTAGGGAGGCAGGGTTCTACAATGAGCAGTTCTTC.

The J gene is TRBJ1-5, the V gene TRBV7-8, with TRBD1 as a possible D gene (5 bases). The CDR3 length is 15 residues. Germline CDR1 SGHVS, CDR2 FQNEAQ. Trimming cost V 1 base and J 6 bases, with 13 bases left between them. CDR3 in amino acids: CASSLVPSGAQPQHF. Written as DNA, the CDR3 is TGTGCCAGCAGCTTAGTCCCAAGTGGGGCTCAGCCCCAGCATTTT.

The V and J genes are TRBV4-1 and TRBJ2-5; TRBD2 agrees at 8 bases. The CDR3 runs to 16 residues. The V and J ends lost 4 bases and 4 bases, in that order; junction bases with no gene match: 11. CDR1 is MGHRA, CDR2 YSYEKL, per germline. The CDR3 reads CASSLRTGTSRETQYF. In nucleotides, the CDR3 is TGCGCCAGCAGCCTCAGAACCGGGACTAGTCGAGAGACCCAGTACTTC.

CDR3 DNA sequence: TGTGCCAGCAGACCTAAGTTGAACACTGAAGCTTTCTTT. Translating it yields CASRPKLNTEAFF. This rearrangement joins TRBV7-8 to TRBJ1-1, with D hard to call. Trimming took 6 bases from V and 0 from J, leaving 8 bases between them. This CDR3 has 13 residues. Germline V gene data show CDR1 as SGHVS and CDR2 as FQNEAQ.

The CDR3 loop is CAWSVGLREGVCEQFF. The CDR3 DNA follows: TGTGCCTGGAGTGTGGGGTTGCGGGAGGGAGTCTGTGAGCAGTTCTTC. The V and J genes are TRBV30 and TRBJ2-1, with 9 bases lining up with TRBD2. Germline V gives CDR1 GTSNPN, CDR2 SVGIG (reference sequence). With 0 bases clipped from V and 9 bases from J, the junction kept 12 bases outside the gene matches. There are 16 residues in the CDR3.

J is TRBJ2-5 and V is TRBV15; 10 positions agree with TRBD2. This CDR3 spans 15 amino acids. Trimming removed 3 bases from V and 5 bases from J; junction bases left unmatched: 6. Germline values: CDR1 LNHNV, CDR2 YYDKDF (reference sequence). DNA for the CDR3: TGTGCCACCAGCAGGGAATTAGCGGGAGGCGAGACCCAGTACTTC. This translates into CATSRELAGGETQYF.

The chain links TRBV15 to TRBJ2-1; 12 bases fit TRBD2. V dropped 11 bases and J dropped 7; count of bases not matched to a gene: 15. CDR1 and CDR2 (germline): LNHNV, YYDKDF (reference sequence). The CDR3 is 16 residues long. CDR3 protein: CASSSGRAIMGNEQFF. The CDR3 nucleotides read TGTGCCTCGTCTAGCGGGAGGGCCATCATGGGGAATGAGCAGTTCTTC.

The V and J genes are TRBV11-2 and TRBJ2-3; maybe TRBD1 (5 bases). Trimming stripped 3 bases from V and 1 base from J, with 11 bases between. Per the germline V gene, CDR1 is SGHAT and CDR2 is FQNNGV. This CDR3 contains 15 residues. CDR3 nucleotides: TGTGCCAGCAGCTTGGGTCAGGGTGGCACAGATACGCAGTATTTT. This encodes CASSLGQGGTDTQYF.

The chain couples TRBV27 to TRBJ2-2; D unclear. Germline V lookup: CDR1 MNHEY, CDR2 SMNVEV (reference sequence). The CDR3 is 18 residues long. V shed 1 base and J shed 0 bases, with 15 bases lying between them. The CDR3 sequence is CASSLYIPVPANTGELFF. Here the CDR3 DNA reads TGTGCCAGCAGTTTATACATCCCCGTCCCCGCGAACACCGGGGAGCTGTTTTTT.

The V gene is TRBV9, the J gene TRBJ2-7; D unclear. The ends were cut back, 0 bases at V and 2 bases at J, with 6 bases in the middle. Germline CDR1 SGDLS, CDR2 YYNGEE. The CDR3 length is 13 residues. The CDR3 sequence is CASSVGPPYEQYF. CDR3 bases: TGTGCCAGCAGCGTAGGGCCGCCCTACGAGCAGTACTTC.

This CDR3 is CASSQAGNYGYTF. The CDR3 DNA reads TGTGCCAGCAGCCAGGCGGGGAACTATGGCTACACCTTC. V gene TRBV14 combines with J gene TRBJ1-2, with D uncertain. V dropped 3 bases and J dropped 2 bases, with 7 bases sitting between them. CDR1 is SGHDN, CDR2 FVKESK, per germline. The CDR3 spans 13 residues.

The gene calls are TRBV2 and TRBJ2-7; no clear D. The CDR3 is 12 residues long. V lost 6 bases, J lost 0 bases, and 6 bases lay in between. CDR1 and CDR2 from the germline V gene are SNHLY and FYNNEI. For the CDR3, the DNA is TGTGCCAGCAGCGGACCCTCCTACGAGCAGTACTTC. Encoded protein: CASSGPSYEQYF.

The chain uses TRBV5-1 and TRBJ2-1; D ambiguous. CDR1 is SGHRS, CDR2 YFSETQ, per germline. There are 11 residues in the CDR3. V was trimmed by 2 bases and J by 4 bases, leaving 1 base between them. CDR3 sequence: CASSLYNEQFF. As DNA, the CDR3 is TGCGCCAGCAGCTTATACAATGAGCAGTTCTTC.

J is TRBJ1-2 and V is TRBV4-2, with a weak D call TRBD1 (5 bases). CDR1 and CDR2 (germline): LGHNA, YNFKEQ. Trimming stripped 4 bases from V and 4 bases from J, with 10 bases between. CDR3 length: 13 residues. CDR3 DNA: TGTGCCAGCAGCCCAGACAGTTCCTATGGCTACACCTTC. Protein sequence: CASSPDSSYGYTF.

This clone showed up just a few times. The rearrangement uses TRBV27 and TRBJ2-1; D perhaps matches TRBD2 (6 bases). The CDR3 runs 14 residues. CDR1 and CDR2 from the germline V gene are MNHEY and SMNVEV (reference sequence). Deletions cut 5 bases from V and 6 bases from J, with 14 bases between. The CDR3 loop reads CASSGGTSPNEQFF. The DNA for the CDR3 is TGTGCCAGCAGTGGGGGGACCTCACCCAATGAGCAGTTCTTC.

This sequence joins TRBV27 and TRBJ2-3, with TRBD2 identical over 8 bases. The CDR3 length is 14 residues. Germline trimming cut 11 bases from V and 4 bases from J; bases unmatched to any gene: 11. Looked up from germline, CDR1 is MNHEY and CDR2 is SMNVEV (reference sequence). The CDR3 sequence is CASTGGGRSDTQYF. CDR3 coding DNA: TGTGCCTCCACCGGGGGGGGTCGCTCAGATACGCAGTATTTT.

The chain joins TRBV9 to TRBJ2-5; no firm D call. With 3 bases removed from V and 9 bases from J, the gap between germline ends came to 18 bases. The germline V gene encodes CDR1 SGDLS and CDR2 YYNGEE. This CDR3 comprises 14 residues. The DNA of the CDR3 is TGTGCCAGCAGCGACCCCCTACGGCCAAGGGCCCAGTACTTC. Encoded protein: CASSDPLRPRAQYF.